What follows describes a single TCR beta chain. Its antigen is as yet unknown. This specimen comes from a study of post-analysis software for immune sequencing data. Study-wide findings and caveats: Compared with controls, patients had more of about 5 TRBV segments, including TRBV5-6, TRBV5-1 and TRBV20-1.

V was pared by 3 bases and J by 4 bases, with 18 bases of the junction left unmatched. This CDR3 region has 19 residues. The germline V gene has CDR1 SGHTA and CDR2 FQGTGA. Unique-molecular-identifier-tagged TCR beta cDNA libraries were used. Some 540,000 cDNA molecules were obtained from about 0.98 to 11 million T cells. TCRdb re-called the PCR reads through MiXCR, storing one row per CDR3 protein. The data show hundreds of thousands of distinct CDR3 sequences, with 40% to 55% seen just once and about an eighth held by the top ten. The V gene is TRBV7-3, the J gene TRBJ2-5; 9 bases line up with TRBD2. The sequencing input was blood. This TCR derives from a girl aged 10-17 years with multiple sclerosis. CDR3 in DNA: TGTGCCAGCAGCTTGTTCGGTGGTAGCGGGAGAGGTGGGGGAGAGACCCAGTACTTC. This codes for CASSLFGGSGRGGGETQYF. Using reference TRBV7-3 and TRBJ2-5 for the parts outside the CDR3, the full variable domain is GAGVSQTPSNKVTEKGKYVELRCDPISGHTALYWYRQSLGQGPEFLIYFQGTGAADDSGLPNDRFFAVRPEGSVSTLKIQRTERGDSAVYLCASSLFGGSGRGGGETQYFGPGTRLLVL.